This TCR beta chain is from a study of regulatory T cells in long-lasting Graves disease. In the study overall: The study enrolled newly diagnosed Graves' patients on antithyroid drugs under 3 months. Study results and caveats: Gene preferences differed: TRBV28, TRBJ1-2, TRBJ2-5 in persistent cases.

Indicated time point: newly diagnosed GD, antithyroid drugs for less than 3 months. PBMC RNA served as the TCR library source. Looked up from germline, CDR1 is SGDLS and CDR2 is YYNGEE. The CDR3 runs 17 residues. The trim removed 0 bases at V and 2 bases at J, leaving 8 bases unmatched. Building of the TCR beta libraries involved iRepertoire HTBI primers and Arm-PCR of CDR3 regions. A single record per CDR3 protein comes from TCRdb applying MiXCR to the multiplex PCR reads. This table holds approximately 350,000 distinct CDR3 sequences, about 10% found once. In its sample, this clonotype was seen many times. Its matching antigen is unknown. Another study also made use of these data, one on T cells in Graves' hyperthyroidism and ophthalmopathy. That study reports: Stable hyperthyroidism and ophthalmopathy were separated using 13 V-J signatures.

The chain has TRBV9 and TRBJ2-1; TRBD2 aligns across 7 bases. Source: peripheral blood mononuclear cells (PBMCs), taken at new diagnosis, from a patient treated with antithyroid drugs. This sequence originates from a woman between 18 and 29 years old with Graves disease. Here the CDR3 reads CASSVVPRSGAYNEQFF. Written as DNA, the CDR3 is TGTGCCAGCAGCGTAGTCCCACGGAGCGGGGCCTACAATGAGCAGTTCTTC.